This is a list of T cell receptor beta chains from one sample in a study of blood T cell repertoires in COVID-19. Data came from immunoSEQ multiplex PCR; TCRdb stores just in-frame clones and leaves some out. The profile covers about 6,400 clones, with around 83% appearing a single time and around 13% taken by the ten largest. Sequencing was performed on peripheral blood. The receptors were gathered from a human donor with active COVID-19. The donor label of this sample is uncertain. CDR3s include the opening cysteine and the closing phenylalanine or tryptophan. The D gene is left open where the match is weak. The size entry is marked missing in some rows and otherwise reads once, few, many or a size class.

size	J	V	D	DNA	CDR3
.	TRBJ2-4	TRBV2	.	TGTGCCAGCAACCTGGACAGTGGGACCAAAAACATTCAGTACTTC	CASNLDSGTKNIQYF
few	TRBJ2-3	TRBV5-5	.	TGTGCCAGCAGCTGGCCTCTAGCCCTAGGGGGAACAGATACGCAGTATTTT	CASSWPLALGGTDTQYF
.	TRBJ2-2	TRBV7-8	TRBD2	TGTGCCAGCAGCTTAGGTACTAGCGCCAGGGAGCTGTTTTTT	CASSLGTSARELFF
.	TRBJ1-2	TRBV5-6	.	TGTGCCAGCAGCGGGGACTGGACGGGGTATGGCTACACCTTC	CASSGDWTGYGYTF
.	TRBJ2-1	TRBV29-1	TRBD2	TGCAGCGTTGCCGATGGACTAGCGGGGGGCAATGAGCAGTTCTTC	CSVADGLAGGNEQFF
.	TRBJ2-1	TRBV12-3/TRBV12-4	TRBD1	TGTGCCAGCAGTTTAGGACAGGGCCATGAGCAGTTCTTC	CASSLGQGHEQFF
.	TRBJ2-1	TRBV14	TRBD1	TGTGCCAGCAGCCACTGGACAGGGGAGGCCTACAATGAGCAGTTCTTC	CASSHWTGEAYNEQFF
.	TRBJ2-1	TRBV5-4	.	TGTGCCAGCAGCTTGGACACCAGTCCCGACAATGAGCAGTTCTTC	CASSLDTSPDNEQFF
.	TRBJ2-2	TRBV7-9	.	TGTGCCAGCAGCTTAATCCGGTCCGGGGAGCTGTTTTTT	CASSLIRSGELFF
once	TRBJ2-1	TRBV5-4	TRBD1	TGTGCCAGCAGCTTGGGACAGGGGGAGAAAAATGAGCAGTTCTTC	CASSLGQGEKNEQFF
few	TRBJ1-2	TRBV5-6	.	TGTGCCAGCAGCTCTGGACAGCCTATCTATGGCTACACCTTC	CASSSGQPIYGYTF
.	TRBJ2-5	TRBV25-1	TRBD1	TGTGCCAGCAGTGGGAGGACAGGAGTGCAAGAGACCCAGTACTTC	CASSGRTGVQETQYF
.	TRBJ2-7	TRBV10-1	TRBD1	TGCGCCCCACCCGCAGTGAGTCAACTGGGGGACAGGCTAGCCTACGAGCAGTACTTC	CAPPAVSQLGDRLAYEQYF
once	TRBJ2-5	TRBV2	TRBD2	TGTGCCAGCAGTGAAGGACTAGCGGGGACCCAAGAGACCCAGTACTTC	CASSEGLAGTQETQYF
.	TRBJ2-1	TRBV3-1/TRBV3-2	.	TGTGCCAGCAGAGGTGGAGCGGGCGAAACCTACAATGAGCAGTTCTTC	CASRGGAGETYNEQFF